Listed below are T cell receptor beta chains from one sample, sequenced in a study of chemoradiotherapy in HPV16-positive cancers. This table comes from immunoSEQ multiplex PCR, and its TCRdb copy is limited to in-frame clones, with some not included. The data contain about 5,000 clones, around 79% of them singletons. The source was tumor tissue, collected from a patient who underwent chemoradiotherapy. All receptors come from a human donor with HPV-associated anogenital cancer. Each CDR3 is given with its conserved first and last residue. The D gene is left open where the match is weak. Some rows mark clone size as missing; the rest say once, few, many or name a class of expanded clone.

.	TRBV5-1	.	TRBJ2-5	TGCGCCAGCAGCTTGGTGGGGGGGACAGTCCAAGAGACCCAGTACTTC	CASSLVGGTVQETQYF
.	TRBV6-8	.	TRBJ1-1	TGTGCCAGCAGTTACAGGGAGGCGAACACTGAAGCTTTCTTT	CASSYREANTEAFF
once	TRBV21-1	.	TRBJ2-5	TGTGCCAGCACCACCGGGACTAGGAGAGAGACCCAGTACTTC	CASTTGTRRETQYF
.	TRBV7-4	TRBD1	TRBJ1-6	TGTGCCAGCAGCTCGGGGGACAGGGAGCCATCACCCCTCCACTTT	CASSSGDREPSPLHF
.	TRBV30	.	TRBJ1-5	TGTGCCTGGAGTGGGGCGGGCTATAGCAATCAGCCCCAGCATTTT	CAWSGAGYSNQPQHF
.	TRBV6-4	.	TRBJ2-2	TGTGCCAGCAGTGACAGGGCTCACGGGGAGCTGTTTTTT	CASSDRAHGELFF
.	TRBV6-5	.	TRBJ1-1	TGTGCCAGCAGGCCTAACTTTGGGACGGCGCTTGAAGCTTTCTTT	CASRPNFGTALEAFF
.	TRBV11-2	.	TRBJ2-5	TGTGCCAGCAGCTTAATCCAAGAGACCCAGTACTTC	CASSLIQETQYF
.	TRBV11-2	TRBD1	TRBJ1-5	TGTGCCAGCAGCCAACAGGGGGCTGGCAATCAGCCCCAGCATTTT	CASSQQGAGNQPQHF
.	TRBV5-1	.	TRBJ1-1	TGCGCCAGCAGCTTGTCTACGGGCACTGAAGCTTTCTTT	CASSLSTGTEAFF
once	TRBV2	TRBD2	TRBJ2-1	TGTGCCAGCAGCGCGGGGACTAGCGGATACAATGAGCAGTTCTTC	CASSAGTSGYNEQFF
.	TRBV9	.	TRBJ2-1	TGTGCCAGCAACAGGGATTTGGTCAATGAGCAGTTCTTC	CASNRDLVNEQFF
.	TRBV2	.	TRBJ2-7	TGTGCCAGCAGTGTACAGGGTGGGCAGGGCTCCTACGAGCAGTACTTC	CASSVQGGQGSYEQYF
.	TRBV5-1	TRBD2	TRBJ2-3	TGCGCCAGCAGCTTGCCACTAGCGGGGGCAGATACGCAGTATTTT	CASSLPLAGADTQYF
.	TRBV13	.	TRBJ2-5	TGTGCCAGCAGCGCCCTGGGTCCGCAAGAGACCCAGTACTTC	CASSALGPQETQYF
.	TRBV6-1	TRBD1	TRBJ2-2	TGTGCCAGCAGTGAAACAGGGGCCGGGGAGCTGTTTTTT	CASSETGAGELFF
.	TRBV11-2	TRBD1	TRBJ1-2	TGTGCCAGCAGCCAGGGACAGTATGGCTACACCTTC	CASSQGQYGYTF
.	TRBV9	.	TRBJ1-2	TGTGCCAGCACCGCGTCGGGGGGCAATGACTATGGCTACACCTTC	CASTASGGNDYGYTF
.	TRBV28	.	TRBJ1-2	TGTGCCCTAGGGTCCAACTATGGCTACACCTTC	CALGSNYGYTF
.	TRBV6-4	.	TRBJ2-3	TGTGCCAGCAGTGGCATGGGGGGAGACTCCGCAGATACGCAGTATTTT	CASSGMGGDSADTQYF
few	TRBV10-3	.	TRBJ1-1	TGTGCCATCAGTGCCCAGGGTAGCACTGAAGCTTTCTTT	CAISAQGSTEAFF
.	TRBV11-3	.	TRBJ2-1	TGTGCCAGCAGCACCGGGACCAATGAGCAGTTCTTC	CASSTGTNEQFF
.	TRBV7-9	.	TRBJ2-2	TGTGCCAGCAGCTTAGAGTGGGGTAGATCGAACACCGGGGAGCTGTTTTTT	CASSLEWGRSNTGELFF
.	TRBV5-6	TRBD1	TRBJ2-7	TGTGCCAGCAGCTTGGCCTTAGGGACAGCTTACGAGCAGTACTTC	CASSLALGTAYEQYF
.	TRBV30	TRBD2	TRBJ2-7	TGTGCCTGGAGTTCCGGGGGGGCAGGCTACGAGCAGTACTTC	CAWSSGGAGYEQYF
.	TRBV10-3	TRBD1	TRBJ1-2	TGTGCCATCAGTGAAGGGGACAGCTATGGCTACACCTTC	CAISEGDSYGYTF
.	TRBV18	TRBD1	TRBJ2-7	TGTGCCAGCTCTCAGGGGGCCCAGACCTACGAGCAGTACTTC	CASSQGAQTYEQYF
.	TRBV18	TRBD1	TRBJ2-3	TGTGCCAGCTCACCAGAACAGGGGTTCACAGATACGCAGTATTTT	CASSPEQGFTDTQYF
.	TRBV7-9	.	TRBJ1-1	TGTGCCAGCAGCTTAGGGGGAGAAGCTTTCTTT	CASSLGGEAFF
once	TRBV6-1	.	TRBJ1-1	TGTGCCAGCAGTGAAGCTCCCACGTCGAACACTGAAGCTTTCTTT	CASSEAPTSNTEAFF
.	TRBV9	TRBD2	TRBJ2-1	TGTGCCAGCAGCGCGCAACTAGCGGGAGCTTTGAATGAGCAGTTCTTC	CASSAQLAGALNEQFF
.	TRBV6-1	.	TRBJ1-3	TGTGCCAGCAGTGAATTAGGGATTAGCTCTGGAAACACCATATATTTT	CASSELGISSGNTIYF
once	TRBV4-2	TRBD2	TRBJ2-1	TGTGCCAGCAGCCAAGGACTAGCGGGGGGGAGCTCCTACAATGAGCAGTTCTTC	CASSQGLAGGSSYNEQFF
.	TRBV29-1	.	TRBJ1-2	TGCAGCGTTAAAGGGGATTTCTATGGCTACACCTTC	CSVKGDFYGYTF
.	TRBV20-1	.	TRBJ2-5	TGCAGTACGTCAGGGGGGGAGACCCAGTACTTC	CSTSGGETQYF
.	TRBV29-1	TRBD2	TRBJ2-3	TGCAGCTACGGGACTAGCGGAACAGATACGCAGTATTTT	CSYGTSGTDTQYF
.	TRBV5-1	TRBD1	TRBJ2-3	TGCGCCAGCAGCTTGGCACAGGGGGACGCAGATACGCAGTATTTT	CASSLAQGDADTQYF
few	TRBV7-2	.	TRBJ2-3	TGTGCCAGCAGCTTAGGGGCTAGCACAGATACGCAGTATTTT	CASSLGASTDTQYF
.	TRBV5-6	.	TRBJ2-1	TGTGCCAGCAGCTTTGGGTTAGCGGAACAGTTCTTC	CASSFGLAEQFF
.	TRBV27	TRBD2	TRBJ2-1	TGTGCCAGCAGTTTATCAAACGGGAGGGGCTACAATGAGCAGTTCTTC	CASSLSNGRGYNEQFF
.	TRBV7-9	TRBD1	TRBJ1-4	TGTGCCAGCAGCTACTTCCGGGACAGGGTAGAAAAACTGTTTTTT	CASSYFRDRVEKLFF
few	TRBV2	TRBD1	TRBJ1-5	TGTGCCAGCAGACTGGACCGGGACAGGGTTGAACAGCCCCAGCATTTT	CASRLDRDRVEQPQHF
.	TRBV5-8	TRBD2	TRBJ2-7	TGTGCCAGCAGCTTGGAAGGACTAGCGGGAGGGCCGGCCTACGAGCAGTACTTC	CASSLEGLAGGPAYEQYF
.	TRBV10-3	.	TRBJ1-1	TGTGCCATCAGTGACCCTCATTCCGGGGTTGATGAAGCTTTCTTT	CAISDPHSGVDEAFF
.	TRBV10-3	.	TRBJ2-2	TGTGCCATCAGTGATCAGACAGGACTCACCGGGGAGCTGTTTTTT	CAISDQTGLTGELFF
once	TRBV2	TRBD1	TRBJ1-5	TGTGCCAGCAGAAGGGGGGGGACAGGGCAGCCCCAGCATTTT	CASRRGGTGQPQHF
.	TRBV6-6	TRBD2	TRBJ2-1	TGTGCCAGCAGTTACTCGACTAGAGCGGGAGGTGAGCAGTTCTTC	CASSYSTRAGGEQFF
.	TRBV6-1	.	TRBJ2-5	TGTGCCAGCAGTGAATTTTATCCCCCGACCGTCCCCGGGAAAGAGACCCAGTACTTC	CASSEFYPPTVPGKETQYF